This T cell receptor (beta chain) was captured by sequencing in a study of blood T cell repertoires in COVID-19. Across the study: COVID-19 samples collected from the United States, Italy and Spain covered acute and convalescent phases. PBMCs, B-cell-depleted T cells, or T cells were the source of the cDNA or gDNA that made up the material.

This CDR3 has 17 amino acids. The germline CDR1 and CDR2 sequences are SGHTA and FQGNSA. J was trimmed by 4 bases and V by 3 bases; bases with no gene match: 7. The authors' processing: Reference gene primer amplification gave nucleated cell count estimates. The assay was immunoSEQ multiplex PCR, and TCRdb's table has in-frame clones only and misses some. D and trimming were read from the DNA, whereas the V and J calls and clone size are those reported in that table. This table has some 100,000 clones, around 92% appearing once. Sequencing used peripheral blood. This TCR was sampled from a woman aged 55-75 years with active COVID-19. V gene TRBV7-2 combines with J gene TRBJ2-6, with 9 bases fitting TRBD1. The CDR3 protein is CASSFRQGVTGANVLTF. In DNA, the CDR3 is TGTGCCAGCAGCTTCCGACAGGGGGTGACCGGGGCCAACGTCCTGACTTTC.